This is a list of T cell receptor beta chains from one sample in a study of cytomegalovirus exposure and HLA in healthy donors. Here immunoSEQ multiplex PCR was the method, and the copy in TCRdb shows in-frame clones only, minus some. The table includes some 140,000 clones, less than 85% detected once. The sample comprised PBMCs. The receptors originated from a woman between 50 and 59 years old in good health and CMV-seropositive. Each CDR3 is given with its conserved first and last residue. The D gene is left open where the match is weak. Expanded clones get a size class; other rows say once, few or many, or leave the size out.

clone_size d_call j_call v_call cdr3_nt cdr3_aa
few NA TRBJ1-2 TRBV19 TGTGCCAGAACCTCCCCGAGGAAATATGGCTACACCTTC CARTSPRKYGYTF
medium-sized NA TRBJ1-4 TRBV27 TGTGCCAGCAGCCGCGACAGGAACAATGAAAAACTGTTTTTT CASSRDRNNEKLFF
NA NA TRBJ2-7 TRBV27 TGTGCCAGCAGTTCCCTAACAGTCTCGCGCGAGCAGTACTTC CASSSLTVSREQYF
NA TRBD2 TRBJ2-7 TRBV7-2 TGTGCCAGCAGCTCAGGGCGGGGGGGCGTGGACGAGCAGTACTTC CASSSGRGGVDEQYF
few TRBD2 TRBJ2-3 TRBV7-9 TGTGCCAGCAGCACGGGGGGTTGGGACTCCAGCACAGATACGCAGTATTTT CASSTGGWDSSTDTQYF
NA NA TRBJ1-5 TRBV29-1 TGCAGCGTTGGTAGTGATGGAGACAGCCAGCATTTT CSVGSDGDSQHF
NA TRBD1 TRBJ2-3 TRBV5-8 TGTGCCAGCATCAAGGACAGGGGGGCAGATACGCAGTATTTT CASIKDRGADTQYF
NA NA TRBJ1-1 TRBV9 TGTGCCAGCAGCGTAATAAGCCCCTTGAACACTGAAGCTTTCTTT CASSVISPLNTEAFF
few NA TRBJ2-7 TRBV11-2 TGTGCCAGCAGCTCAACAGGCTCTCAGCCCGAGCAGTACTTC CASSSTGSQPEQYF
NA NA TRBJ1-1 TRBV6-1 TGTGCCAGCAGTGATAAGGGGTTGAACACTGAAGCTTTCTTT CASSDKGLNTEAFF
few TRBD2 TRBJ2-5 TRBV4-2 TGTGCCAGCAGCCAAGACCCGGGACTAGCTCAAGAGACCCAGTACTTC CASSQDPGLAQETQYF
NA TRBD1 TRBJ2-7 TRBV5-1 TGCGCCAGCAGCTTGGGAGGGTCGACAGGGGGCAGCGAGCAGTACTTC CASSLGGSTGGSEQYF
NA TRBD2 TRBJ2-3 TRBV4-1 TGCGCCAGCAGCCAAGATGGGAGACTAGCGGGGCGCAGCACAGATACGCAGTATTTT CASSQDGRLAGRSTDTQYF
once NA TRBJ1-2 TRBV5-1 TGCGCCAGCAGCCTTCTCCAAGGGGCCTATGGCTACACCTTC CASSLLQGAYGYTF
NA NA TRBJ1-2 TRBV19 TGTGCCAGTAACGAATCCTCCGGCAGGGTGGCTGGCTACACCTTC CASNESSGRVAGYTF
NA TRBD1 TRBJ1-2 TRBV28 TGTGCCAGCAGTCCTATTATCTCGGACAGGGGAATCTATGGCTACACCTTC CASSPIISDRGIYGYTF
NA NA TRBJ1-1 TRBV7-3 TGTGCCAGCAGCTCTGGAACAGGGCTACAAACTGAAGCTTTCTTT CASSSGTGLQTEAFF
NA TRBD1 TRBJ1-5 TRBV28 TGTGCCAGCACCCCGTACAGGGGAAATCAGCCCCAGCATTTT CASTPYRGNQPQHF
NA TRBD2 TRBJ2-7 TRBV28 TGTGCCAGCAGTTGGGGGGGAATCTCCTACGAGCAGTACTTC CASSWGGISYEQYF
NA TRBD1 TRBJ2-7 TRBV5-1 TGCGCCAGCAGCCCGGGGACAGTTTCCTACGAGCAGTACTTC CASSPGTVSYEQYF
NA NA TRBJ2-1 TRBV5-1 TGCGCCAGCAGCTTGAGTCTCGGATCCGAAGCGGAGCAGTTCTTC CASSLSLGSEAEQFF
few TRBD2 TRBJ2-1 TRBV7-2 TGTGCCAGCAGCTTAGCGGGACTAGCTGCCTACAATGAGCAGTTCTTC CASSLAGLAAYNEQFF
NA TRBD1 TRBJ2-6 TRBV6-1 TGTGCCAGCGCCAGGGGGTCTGGGGCCAACGTCCTGACTTTC CASARGSGANVLTF
NA NA TRBJ1-1 TRBV28 TGTGCCAGCACCGTCGGCAGGGGAACTGAAGCTTTCTTT CASTVGRGTEAFF
once NA TRBJ1-6 TRBV18 TGTGCCAGCTCCCAGGGGAGCTCCTATAATTCACCCCTCCACTTT CASSQGSSYNSPLHF
NA NA TRBJ1-3 TRBV7-9 TGTGCCAGCAGCCCCGACAGTACTGGAAACACCATATATTTT CASSPDSTGNTIYF
NA NA TRBJ1-1 TRBV7-9 TGTGCCAGCAACACACCGAACACTGAAGCTTTCTTT CASNTPNTEAFF
NA NA TRBJ1-4 TRBV28 TGTGCGGGTGGGACAAACGATGAAAAACTGTTTTTT CAGGTNDEKLFF
NA TRBD1 TRBJ1-4 TRBV19 TGTGCCACCTGTGACAGGGCAGGCGATGAAAAACTGTTTTTT CATCDRAGDEKLFF
NA TRBD2 TRBJ2-7 TRBV7-3 TGTGCCAGCAGCCCCGGGCTAGCGGACATGAACGAGCAGTACTTC CASSPGLADMNEQYF
NA TRBD1 TRBJ2-7 TRBV7-8 TGTGCCAGCAGTCGAACCGGGACAGGGGGCTCCTACGAGCAGTACTTC CASSRTGTGGSYEQYF
NA TRBD1 TRBJ2-1 TRBV6-5 TGTGCCAGCAGTTGGCAGGGGGTGTACAATGAGCAGTTCTTC CASSWQGVYNEQFF
NA TRBD1 TRBJ2-2 TRBV11-3 TGTGCCAGCAGCCGGGGACAGGGGGCCGGGGAGCTGTTTTTT CASSRGQGAGELFF
NA NA TRBJ1-2 TRBV28 TGTGCCAGCAGTTTAGCGGTCTATGGCTACACCTTC CASSLAVYGYTF
NA TRBD1 TRBJ2-4 TRBV7-9 TGTGCCAGCAGCTTGGGGGGACAGGTGAACATTCAGTACTTC CASSLGGQVNIQYF
NA NA TRBJ2-3 TRBV28 TGTGCCAGCAGTCTACAGGATAGCACAGATACGCAGTATTTT CASSLQDSTDTQYF
NA TRBD1 TRBJ1-2 TRBV29-1 TGCAGCGTTGTTGACAGGGGGGTCCTTAACTATGGCTACACCTTC CSVVDRGVLNYGYTF
NA TRBD2 TRBJ2-3 TRBV6-5 TGTGCCAGCAGTAGGGACTACGCCTCGACAGATACGCAGTATTTT CASSRDYASTDTQYF
NA NA TRBJ1-5 TRBV2 TGTGCCAGCAAAACAGGGTCGGCCGGTCAGCCCCAGCATTTT CASKTGSAGQPQHF
NA TRBD1 TRBJ1-4 TRBV30 TGTGCCTGCACAGGGGGCTGGGAAAAACTGTTTTTT CACTGGWEKLFF
NA NA TRBJ1-6 TRBV5-6 TGTGCCAGCAGCTTGGGACGAGGAAATTCACCCCTCCACTTT CASSLGRGNSPLHF
NA TRBD1 TRBJ1-2 TRBV27 TGTGCCAGCAGTTTTGGGGACAGGGGTTTCTATGGCTACACCTTC CASSFGDRGFYGYTF
NA NA TRBJ1-5 TRBV7-2 TGTGCCAGCAGCTTGACGGACTGGCCCCAGCATTTT CASSLTDWPQHF
NA TRBD1 TRBJ1-6 TRBV4-2 TGTGCCAGCAGCCGCACGACAGGGATCTCTAATTCACCCCTCCACTTT CASSRTTGISNSPLHF
NA NA TRBJ1-1 TRBV5-1 TGCGCCAGCAGCGGGGGACAAGGGAACACTGAAGCTTTCTTT CASSGGQGNTEAFF